The 26 T cell receptor beta chains below all came from one sample that was sequenced in a study of patients and donors after allogeneic stem cell transplantation. TCRdb fed the RT-PCR reads into MiXCR, producing one record per CDR3 protein. The data hold under 200,000 distinct CDR3 sequences, with roughly 31% observed a single time. The sequencing input was blood, either unsorted or a sorted T cell fraction (not recorded which). Receptors originate from a human donor who was either an allogeneic HSCT recipient or a stem cell or donor lymphocyte infusion donor (not recorded which). It is not recorded whose cells these are; they may come from a transplant donor.

In its sample, this clonotype was seen once. The rearrangement joins TRBV6-6 to TRBJ2-1, with D uncertain. The CDR3 spans 11 residues. V was clipped by 8 bases and J by 8 bases, with 10 bases between them. CDR1 is MNHNY, CDR2 SVGAGI, per germline (reference sequence). The CDR3 bases are TGTGCCAGCGCCGGATCTGATGAGCAGTTCTTC. Amino acids: CASAGSDEQFF.

The chain links TRBV7-2 to TRBJ1-6; the D is unclear. Trimming removed 1 base at V and 6 bases at J, with 13 bases between. The CDR3 is made up of 16 amino acids. CDR1 and CDR2 (germline): SGHTA, FQGNSA. The CDR3: CASSLVSRGGNSPLHF. The DNA of the CDR3 is TGTGCCAGCAGCTTAGTTAGCCGAGGAGGTAATTCACCCCTCCACTTT.

This chain uses TRBV27 with TRBJ2-1; 9 nucleotides match TRBD1. CDR1 MNHEY and CDR2 SMNVEV come from the germline V gene (reference sequence). V lost 8 bases, J lost 7 bases, and 6 bases stayed unmatched. This CDR3 has 13 amino acids. This CDR3 is CASLGQGRNEQFF. The CDR3 DNA is TGTGCCAGCTTAGGACAGGGGAGGAATGAGCAGTTCTTC.

Only a few counts were recorded for this clonotype. V and J are TRBV6-2 or TRBV6-3 and TRBJ2-2; 10 bases line up with TRBD1. CDR3 length: 16 residues. Germline trimming cut 6 bases from V and 1 base from J; bases unmatched to any gene: 5. CDR1 and CDR2 (germline): MNHEY, SVGEGT. The CDR3 reads CASSPGTGENTGELFF. The DNA of the CDR3 is TGTGCCAGCAGCCCAGGGACAGGGGAGAACACCGGGGAGCTGTTTTTT.

This clonotype was counted between two and nine times. The chain couples TRBV12-3 or TRBV12-4 to TRBJ1-5; D remains unclear. The V end lost 1 base, the J end lost 2 bases, and 15 bases lay between the germline ends. CDR3 length equals 17 residues. The CDR3 sequence: CASSLDSPGRGNQPQHF. The CDR3 DNA reads as TGTGCCAGCAGTTTAGACTCACCCGGGAGGGGCAATCAGCCCCAGCATTTT.

The sample holds many counts of this clonotype. The chain carries TRBV7-9 and TRBJ1-1; 7 nucleotides line up with TRBD1. The CDR3 consists of 14 residues. The V and J ends lost 2 bases and 4 bases, in that order; junction bases with no gene match: 4. Germline V gives CDR1 SEHNR, CDR2 FQNEAQ (reference sequence). CDR3 sequence: CASSLRQGGTEAFF. Written as DNA, the CDR3 is TGTGCCAGCAGCTTACGTCAGGGGGGCACTGAAGCTTTCTTT.

The sample holds a few counts of this clonotype. The chain combines TRBV20-1 with TRBJ2-3; either TRBD1 or TRBD2 may supply D (7 bases each). Germline V gene data show CDR1 as DFQATT and CDR2 as SNEGSKA (reference sequence). The CDR3 extends over 15 amino acids. V lost 0 bases, J lost 9 bases, and 19 bases lay in between. The CDR3 is CSAREFQTGTITQYF. In nucleotides, the CDR3 is TGCAGTGCTAGAGAGTTCCAGACAGGGACTATCACGCAGTATTTT.

The chain recombines TRBV28 with TRBJ2-7, with D tentatively TRBD2 (5 bases). CDR1 is MDHEN and CDR2 is SYDVKM in the germline V gene. This CDR3 region has 14 residues. V lost 6 bases to trimming and J lost 2 bases, with 14 bases between them. The CDR3: CASSPLRGPYEQYF. Here the CDR3 DNA reads TGTGCCAGCAGCCCCCTCCGGGGTCCCTACGAGCAGTACTTC.

This clonotype was detected a few times. The chain links TRBV10-3 to TRBJ2-5; 13 nucleotides agree with TRBD2. The germline gives CDR1 ENHRY, CDR2 SYGVKD. With 4 bases clipped from V and 4 bases from J, the junction kept 6 bases outside the gene matches. This CDR3 spans 16 amino acids. CDR3: CAISGTSGSSRETQYF. The CDR3, as DNA: TGTGCCATCAGTGGGACTAGCGGGAGTAGTAGAGAGACCCAGTACTTC.

The sample holds a few counts of this clonotype. This chain connects TRBV29-1 to TRBJ2-1, with unresolved D. The CDR3 extends over 12 amino acids. Germline CDR1 SQVTM, CDR2 ANQGSEA. V was clipped by 4 bases and J by 3 bases, with 7 bases between them. This CDR3 is CSVVQVYNEQFF. The CDR3, as DNA: TGCAGCGTTGTTCAGGTCTACAATGAGCAGTTCTTC.

This clonotype was observed a few times. This rearrangement joins TRBV7-2 to TRBJ1-5; D is unresolved. Germline loops: CDR1 SGHTA, CDR2 FQGNSA. The CDR3 is 16 amino acids. The V gene lost 2 bases and the J gene lost 3 bases, with 14 bases spanning the gap. As DNA, the CDR3 is TGTGCCAGCAGCTTACGGGCGCGGACGGACAATCAGCCCCAGCATTTT. It translates to CASSLRARTDNQPQHF.

This clonotype was counted only a few times. The chain links TRBV3-1 to TRBJ1-1, with 7 bases matching TRBD1. Per the germline V gene, CDR1 is LGHDT and CDR2 is YNNKEL (reference sequence). The CDR3 loop spans 13 amino acids. With 4 bases clipped from V and 5 bases from J, the junction kept 4 bases outside the gene matches. Written as DNA, the CDR3 is TGTGCCAGCAGCCCAGGGGGGGGGACTGAAGCTTTCTTT. Amino acid sequence: CASSPGGGTEAFF.

Only a few counts were recorded for this clonotype. The J gene is TRBJ2-7, the V gene TRBV5-6; D is unresolved. The V and J ends lost 0 bases and 7 bases respectively, with 5 bases between them. The CDR3 sequence is 11 residues long. Per germline, CDR1 SGHDT and CDR2 YYEEEE. For the CDR3, the DNA is TGTGCCAGCAGCTTGGTGAGAGAGCAGTACTTC. The encoded protein is CASSLVREQYF. The variable domain in full, completed from reference TRBV5-6 and TRBJ2-7, reads DAGVTQSPTHLIKTRGQQVTLRCSPKSGHDTVSWYQQALGQGPQFIFQYYEEEERQRGNFPDRFSGHQFPNYSSELNVNALLLGDSALYLCASSLVREQYFGPGTRLTVT.

This sequence joins TRBV30 and TRBJ1-2; 8 nucleotides agree with TRBD1. Unmatched junction bases numbered 7, after V lost 5 bases and J lost 2 bases. The CDR3 runs to 14 residues. CDR1 and CDR2 from the germline V gene are GTSNPN and SVGIG (reference sequence). This chain's CDR3 is CAWDGTGENYGYTF. CDR3 DNA sequence: TGTGCCTGGGACGGGACAGGAGAGAACTATGGCTACACCTTC.

In its sample, this clonotype was seen many times. The gene calls are TRBV12-3 or TRBV12-4 and TRBJ1-3; D is undetermined. CDR3 length: 13 amino acids. Trimming removed 4 bases at V and 0 bases at J, with 4 bases between. This chain's CDR3 is CASSWFSGNTIYF. The CDR3 DNA is TGTGCCAGCAGTTGGTTCTCTGGAAACACCATATATTTT.

The table lists this clonotype with a few counts. The J gene is TRBJ2-2, the V gene TRBV7-6; D is ambiguous. The germline CDR1 and CDR2 sequences are SGHVS and FNYEAQ. The V end was cut by 4 bases, the J end by 4 bases, with 10 bases between. The CDR3 consists of 14 residues. The CDR3 reads CASSSTDFTGELFF. In DNA, the CDR3 is TGTGCCAGCAGCTCGACCGACTTCACCGGGGAGCTGTTTTTT.

This chain links TRBV6-5 with TRBJ2-3, with D hard to call. CDR1 MNHEY and CDR2 SVGAGI come from the germline V gene. Trimming left V 2 bases short and J 6 bases short, with 9 bases between. This CDR3 has 13 amino acids. As DNA, the CDR3 is TGTGCCAGCAGTTACGGATCTCGGGATACGCAGTATTTT. This sequence encodes CASSYGSRDTQYF.

This clonotype was counted between two and nine times. This chain uses TRBV28 with TRBJ2-7; 12 nucleotides agree with TRBD2. The ends lost 8 bases at V and 1 base at J; junction bases unmatched: 3. The germline V gene has CDR1 MDHEN and CDR2 SYDVKM. CDR3 size: 14 residues. The DNA for the CDR3 is TGTGCCAGCCTAGCGGGAGGGGGGTCCTACGAGCAGTACTTC. This translates into CASLAGGGSYEQYF.

This clonotype turned up a few times. The genes are TRBV7-3 and TRBJ2-1; D tentatively reads TRBD1 or TRBD2 (6 bases each). CDR1 and CDR2 from the germline V gene are SGHTA and FQGTGA. The CDR3 totals 14 residues. The V gene lost 1 base and the J gene lost 7 bases, with 11 bases spanning the gap. The chain's CDR3 is CASSLIGGRNEQFF. The CDR3 DNA sequence: TGTGCCAGCAGCTTAATAGGGGGGAGGAATGAGCAGTTCTTC.

The sample holds one count of this clonotype. V gene TRBV5-1 combines with J gene TRBJ2-5; D gene ambiguous. The CDR3 runs 15 residues. CDR1 is SGHRS and CDR2 is YFSETQ in the germline V gene. V gave up 6 bases and J gave up 0 bases, with 15 bases separating them. CDR3 sequence: CASTSQPNYQETQYF. CDR3 nucleotides: TGCGCCAGCACCTCCCAGCCGAACTACCAAGAGACCCAGTACTTC.

The chain recombines TRBV12-3 or TRBV12-4 with TRBJ1-4; D is perhaps TRBD1 (6 bases). The CDR3 loop spans 16 amino acids. V was clipped by 3 bases and J by 0 bases, with 11 bases between them. The CDR3 loop reads CASSFVGGPTNEKLFF. The DNA for the CDR3 is TGTGCCAGCAGTTTCGTGGGGGGGCCAACTAATGAAAAACTGTTTTTT.

This clonotype has just a few counts. This chain joins TRBV28 and TRBJ1-5; D possibly corresponds to TRBD1 (5 bases). The V end was cut by 3 bases, the J end by 0 bases, with 12 bases between. Germline CDR1 and CDR2: MDHEN and SYDVKM. This CDR3 has 16 residues. This chain's CDR3 is CASSFQGWYSNQPQHF. CDR3 nucleotide sequence: TGTGCCAGCAGTTTCCAGGGTTGGTATAGCAATCAGCCCCAGCATTTT.

The V gene is TRBV27, the J gene TRBJ1-1; 11 bases agree with TRBD1. V lost 4 bases and J lost 6; bases outside the gene matches: 7. The V gene's germline CDR1 is MNHEY and CDR2 SMNVEV (reference sequence). This CDR3 is 15 amino acids long. The CDR3 region has the DNA TGTGCCAGCAGTTCCCGGACAGGGGGCGCATCTGAAGCTTTCTTT. Protein: CASSSRTGGASEAFF.

The chain employs TRBV27 and TRBJ1-5; D perhaps matches TRBD1 (5 bases). CDR3 size: 17 residues. Germline V lookup: CDR1 MNHEY, CDR2 SMNVEV (reference sequence). Trimming took 5 bases from V and 1 from J, leaving 18 bases between them. This CDR3 reads CASSNTKGSLSNQPQHF. CDR3 coding DNA: TGTGCCAGCAGTAATACGAAGGGGTCTCTGAGCAATCAGCCCCAGCATTTT.

The chain links TRBV7-2 to TRBJ2-1, with D maybe TRBD1 (5 bases). The V gene's germline CDR1 is SGHTA and CDR2 FQGNSA. This CDR3 is built from 13 residues. Trimming took off 2 bases at V and 6 bases at J, with 8 bases between the two ends. The CDR3 DNA follows: TGTGCCAGCAGCTTACGCAGGGCCAATGAGCAGTTCTTC. Protein sequence: CASSLRRANEQFF.

The chain recombines TRBV12-3 or TRBV12-4 with TRBJ1-1, with 11 bases lining up with TRBD1. Germline trimming cut 6 bases from V and 7 bases from J; bases unmatched to any gene: 10. CDR3 length: 15 amino acids. CDR3 loop: CASRTGQGASREAFF. The CDR3 DNA is TGTGCCAGCAGGACCGGACAGGGGGCGTCCCGTGAAGCTTTCTTT.